The 19 T cell receptor beta chains presented below share a single source sample, sequenced in a study of early stage breast cancer tumors. TCRdb's table, derived via immunoSEQ multiplex PCR, lists solely in-frame clones and lacks some. Of about 48,000 clones listed, 83% are singletons. Sample: blood. The receptors stem from a person aged 45 to 59 with breast cancer.

The CDR3 sequence: CASSSRDPHDTQYF. The CDR3 DNA sequence: TGTGCCAGTAGTTCGAGGGATCCACATGATACGCAGTATTTT. V gene TRBV19 combines with J gene TRBJ2-3, with D maybe TRBD2 (5 bases). The CDR3 contains 14 residues. V was shortened by 5 bases and J by 6 bases, with 15 bases between the two germline ends. Germline lookup yields CDR1 LNHDA and CDR2 SQIVND (reference sequence).

This chain joins TRBV4-3 and TRBJ2-7; TRBD1 agrees at 12 bases. Germline loops: CDR1 LGHNA, CDR2 YSLEER. CDR3 length: 16 amino acids. The junction had 5 bases not matched to a gene; V was cut back by 0 bases and J by 5 bases. The CDR3 nucleotides read TGCGCCAGCAGCCAAGAATTCGGGACAGGGGGCGACGAGCAGTACTTC. Its protein is CASSQEFGTGGDEQYF.

The chain has TRBV28 and TRBJ1-1; D is unclear. Between the trimmed V and J ends, which lost 2 bases and 10 bases, there was a span of 14 bases. Germline V gives CDR1 MDHEN, CDR2 SYDVKM. The CDR3 extends over 13 amino acids. CDR3 DNA sequence: TGTGCCAGCAGTTTACAAGTGTGGGTCGGAGCTTTCTTT. Translated: CASSLQVWVGAFF. Together with reference TRBV28 and TRBJ1-1, the CDR3 gives the full variable domain: DVKVTQSSRYLVKRTGEKVFLECVQDMDHENMFWYRQDPGLGLRLIYFSYDVKMKEKGDIPEGYSVSREKKERFSLILESASTNQTSMYLCASSLQVWVGAFFGQGTRLTVV.

Written as DNA, the CDR3 is TGTGCCTGGAAACCCGACAGTAACTCCTACGAGCAGTACTTC. Translated: CAWKPDSNSYEQYF. The gene calls are TRBV30 and TRBJ2-7, with a tentative D call TRBD1 (5 bases). The CDR3 has 14 amino acids. Germline V gene lookup returns CDR1 GTSNPN and CDR2 SVGIG (reference sequence). Between the trimmed V and J ends, which lost 4 bases and 0 bases, there was a span of 13 bases. Together with reference TRBV30 and TRBJ2-7, the CDR3 gives the full variable domain: SQTIHQWPATLVQPVGSPLSLECTVEGTSNPNLYWYRQAAGRGLQLLFYSVGIGQISSEVPQNLSASRPQDRQFILSSKKLLLSDSGFYLCAWKPDSNSYEQYFGPGTRLTVT.

Written as DNA, the CDR3 is TGTGCCAGCAGACTAGCGGGAGCCTCTGGGGCCAACGTCCTGACTTTC. It encodes CASRLAGASGANVLTF. The rearrangement joins TRBV2 to TRBJ2-6, with 11 nucleotides matching TRBD2. Germline assignment: CDR1 SNHLY and CDR2 FYNNEI. The CDR3 contains 16 residues. Trimming took 6 bases from V and 0 from J; bases not matched to a gene: 1.

The chain is built from TRBV4-1 and TRBJ1-4; D is uncertain. CDR3 length: 15 residues. The V gene lost 0 bases and the J gene lost 8 bases, with 13 bases spanning the gap. Germline V CDR1 and CDR2: MGHRA, YSYEKL. CDR3 bases: TGCGCCAGCAGCCAAGATCCCTCAGTCGGGGAAAAACTGTTTTTT. This sequence encodes CASSQDPSVGEKLFF.

This clone occurred once. CDR3 DNA: TGTGCCAGCAGCTCACCCTGGGGACAGGGTGGAAACACCATATATTTT. Translated, it gives CASSSPWGQGGNTIYF. This chain joins TRBV7-6 and TRBJ1-3; 9 bases fit TRBD1. The germline CDR1 and CDR2 sequences are SGHVS and FNYEAQ. The V segment lost 4 bases and the J segment 3 bases; nucleotides outside the gene matches: 7. The CDR3 is 16 amino acids. Full variable domain (rest looked up from reference TRBV7-6 and TRBJ1-3): GAGVSQSPRYKVTKRGQDVALRCDPISGHVSLYWYRQALGQGPEFLTYFNYEAQQDKSGLPNDRFSAERPEGSISTLTIQRTEQRDSAMYRCASSSPWGQGGNTIYFGEGSWLTVV.

This chain connects TRBV6-6 to TRBJ1-2; D possibly corresponds to TRBD1 (6 bases). The CDR3 length is 12 residues. Trimming cost V 2 bases and J 7 bases, with 8 bases left between them. Germline-derived CDR1 and CDR2 are MNHNY and SVGAGI (reference sequence). The CDR3 region has the DNA TGTGCCAGCAGTTACCAAGGGGGTGGCTACACCTTC. This codes for CASSYQGGGYTF.

This clone was counted only a few times. V is TRBV10-3 and J is TRBJ1-2; TRBD1 might be the D (6 bases). There are 11 residues in the CDR3. Looked up from germline, CDR1 is ENHRY and CDR2 is SYGVKD. Trimming removed 2 bases from V and 10 bases from J, with 8 bases in between. CDR3 region: CAISERQVYTF. CDR3 coding DNA: TGTGCCATCAGTGAGCGACAGGTCTACACCTTC.

This clone was observed a few times. The rearrangement uses TRBV7-6 and TRBJ2-7, with 10 bases identical to TRBD2. The ends lost 6 bases at V and 3 bases at J; junction bases unmatched: 5. The germline CDR1 and CDR2 sequences are SGHVS and FNYEAQ. CDR3 length: 14 residues. This CDR3 reads CASSQLAGNYEQYF. Written as DNA, the CDR3 is TGTGCCAGCAGTCAACTAGCGGGGAACTACGAGCAGTACTTC.

V and J are TRBV7-2 and TRBJ1-3; TRBD1 agrees at 8 bases. V shed 5 bases and J 4 bases; nucleotides not matched to a gene: 4. Germline V CDR1 and CDR2: SGHTA, FQGNSA. The length of the CDR3 is 14 residues. CDR3 region: CASSPQGAGNTIYF. The CDR3 coding sequence is TGTGCCAGCAGCCCGCAGGGGGCAGGAAACACCATATATTTT.

J is TRBJ2-5 and V is TRBV11-2, with TRBD2 identical over 11 bases. J gave up 4 bases and V 9 bases, and 10 bases lay outside the gene matches. Germline V gene lookup returns CDR1 SGHAT and CDR2 FQNNGV. The CDR3 runs 15 residues. The CDR3 nucleotides read TGTGCCAGTCAAATGACTAGCGGGGTGACAGAGACCCAGTACTTC. Amino acids: CASQMTSGVTETQYF.

CDR3 DNA sequence: TGTGCCAGCAGCCCCTGGACTAGCGGGAGCACAGATACGCAGTATTTT. Translation gives CASSPWTSGSTDTQYF. The chain combines TRBV14 with TRBJ2-3, with 11 bases matching TRBD2. The germline gives CDR1 SGHDN, CDR2 FVKESK. There are 16 residues in the CDR3. Trimming at V came to 4 bases and at J to 0 bases, leaving 3 bases not matched to a gene.

The chain uses TRBV7-2 and TRBJ1-2; 8 positions agree with TRBD1. The CDR3 length is 15 residues. From germline, CDR1 is SGHTA and CDR2 FQGNSA. Trimming took 1 base from V and 5 from J; bases not matched to a gene: 6. CDR3 sequence reads: CASSLDSGGTYGYTF. The CDR3 DNA reads TGTGCCAGCAGCTTAGATTCAGGGGGCACATATGGCTACACCTTC. The variable domain in full, with the rest retrieved from reference TRBV7-2 and TRBJ1-2, is GAGVSQSPSNKVTEKGKDVELRCDPISGHTALYWYRQSLGQGLEFLIYFQGNSAPDKSGLPSDRFSAERTGGSVSTLTIQRTQQEDSAVYLCASSLDSGGTYGYTFGSGTRLTVV.

The V and J genes are TRBV5-1 and TRBJ2-5; D perhaps matches TRBD2 (6 bases). Looked up from germline, CDR1 is SGHRS and CDR2 is YFSETQ. The V end was cut by 1 base, the J end by 4 bases, with 14 bases between. The CDR3 length is 15 residues. In DNA form, the CDR3 reads TGCGCCAGCAGCTTGCGTAGGGGAGGTATAGAGACCCAGTACTTC. Residues: CASSLRRGGIETQYF.

This chain uses TRBV4-3 with TRBJ2-3, with 7 positions matching TRBD1. V lost 0 bases, J lost 4 bases, and 10 bases stayed unmatched. Germline V gene lookup returns CDR1 LGHNA and CDR2 YSLEER. The CDR3 runs 17 residues. The CDR3 spells CASSQDRTGPPPDTQYF. In DNA, the CDR3 is TGCGCCAGCAGCCAAGATCGGACAGGACCCCCTCCAGATACGCAGTATTTT.

J is TRBJ2-7 and V is TRBV11-2; 9 bases are shared with TRBD1. The CDR3 has 11 residues. J lost 6 bases, V lost 6 bases, and 0 bases had no gene match. Germline V gene lookup returns CDR1 SGHAT and CDR2 FQNNGV. The CDR3 region is CASRTGGEQYF. DNA for the CDR3: TGTGCCAGCAGGACAGGGGGCGAGCAGTACTTC.

The chain employs TRBV6-1 and TRBJ1-2; 8 positions match TRBD1. Germline V lookup: CDR1 MNHNS, CDR2 SASEGT. The V gene end was trimmed by 6 bases and the J gene end by 4 bases; junction bases not matched to a gene: 10. The CDR3 contains 15 residues. CDR3 residues: CASRVQDREPYGYTF. CDR3 DNA: TGTGCCAGCAGAGTGCAGGACAGGGAACCCTATGGCTACACCTTC.

This chain uses TRBV7-9 with TRBJ2-7; TRBD2 matches 8 bases. CDR3 size: 16 residues. Germline assignment: CDR1 SEHNR and CDR2 FQNEAQ (reference sequence). V shed 0 bases and J 0 bases; nucleotides not matched to a gene: 4. CDR3 in DNA: TGTGCCAGCAGCTTAGCGCCGGGAGGGCCCTCCTACGAGCAGTACTTC. Protein sequence: CASSLAPGGPSYEQYF.